This TCR beta chain came from a study of cytomegalovirus exposure and HLA in healthy donors. V lost 5 bases and J lost 6; bases outside the gene matches: 11. CDR1 is LNHNV, CDR2 YYDKDF, per germline (reference sequence). There are 16 residues in the CDR3. PCR employed 60 Vbeta and 13 Jbeta primers. The data were produced by immunoSEQ multiplex PCR, yet TCRdb's version contains in-frame clones alone and is incomplete. Counted here are approximately 100,000 clones, roughly 70% occurring once; the ten biggest clones make up approximately 2%. This receptor was identified in a male donor in good health and CMV-seronegative. Sequenced: PBMCs. The chain joins TRBV15 to TRBJ2-3; the match to TRBD2 covers 10 bases. The CDR3 loop is CATSPRLAGDEDTQYF. The CDR3 region has the DNA TGTGCCACCAGCCCCCGGCTAGCGGGAGATGAGGATACGCAGTATTTT.